This T cell receptor (beta chain) came from a study of metastatic and nonmetastatic thyroid tumors. Background on the study: Across peripheral blood and tumor or nodule tissue samples taken from malignant and benign thyroid patients, the repertoires were compared with one another.

The V end was cut by 7 bases, the J end by 7 bases, with 11 bases between. Per germline, CDR1 MNHNS and CDR2 SASEGT. The CDR3 loop spans 13 amino acids. In its sample, this clone ranks as medium-sized. What it binds is unknown. Broader study findings: The study reportedly found significantly higher TCR beta diversity in malignant thyroid tumors than benign nodules, in blood and tumor.

No patient had received any treatment before thyroid surgery. In the authors' workflow: For papillary thyroid cancer, a distant-metastasis classifier was constructed from CDR3 differences observed across clinicopathological groups. TCRdb used MiXCR to call clones anew from the PCR reads. The V and J calls follow TCRdb's processing rather than the paper's. The data show some 69,000 clones, 12% to 15% seen once. Sequencing input: blood. This TCR came from a male donor with papillary thyroid cancer or a benign thyroid nodule (not recorded which). Some clones in this sample may be carry-over from other donors' samples. The chain couples TRBV6-1 to TRBJ1-6; D perhaps matches TRBD1 (6 bases). CDR3 loop: CASKGDINSPLHF. The CDR3 bases are TGTGCCAGCAAAGGGGACATCAATTCACCCCTCCACTTT.